This T cell receptor (beta chain) emerged from a study of shared clonotypes between healthy human individuals. The study, taken as a whole, reports: Approximately 4.5% was the fraction of naive CD4 clonotypes found shared across a few donors.

This clone has just a few counts. As yet, its antigen is unknown. The test was conducted at deep level. Assay: immunoSEQ multiplex PCR; the TCRdb copy retains only in-frame clones and omits some. The sample comprises around 980,000 clones, around 82% of which are singletons, and 0.6% to 0.7% rests with the top ten. V dropped 2 bases and J dropped 8; count of bases not matched to a gene: 8. CDR3 size: 14 residues. From germline, CDR1 is SQVTM and CDR2 ANQGSEA. This clonotype was obtained from a man between 18 and 29 years old in good health. Some clones in this sample may be carry-over from other donors' samples. Source material: memory CD4+ T cells from PBMCs. The subset denotes: CD45RA-negative fraction. V and J are TRBV29-1 and TRBJ1-4; 7 nucleotides agree with TRBD1. The CDR3 loop reads CSVETDRVEEKLFF. The CDR3 region has the DNA TGCAGCGTTGAAACTGACAGGGTAGAAGAAAAACTGTTTTTT.